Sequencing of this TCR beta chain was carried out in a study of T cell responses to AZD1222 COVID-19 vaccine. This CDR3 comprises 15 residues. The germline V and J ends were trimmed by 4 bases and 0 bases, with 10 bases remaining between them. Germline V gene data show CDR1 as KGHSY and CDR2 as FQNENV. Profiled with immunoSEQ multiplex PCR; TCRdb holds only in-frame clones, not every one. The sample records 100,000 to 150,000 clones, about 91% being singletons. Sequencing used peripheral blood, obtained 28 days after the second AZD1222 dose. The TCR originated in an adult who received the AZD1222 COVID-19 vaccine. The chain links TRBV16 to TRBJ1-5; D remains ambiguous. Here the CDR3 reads CASSRHSRSNQPQHF. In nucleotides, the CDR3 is TGTGCCAGCAGCCGTCACTCGCGTAGCAATCAGCCCCAGCATTTT.